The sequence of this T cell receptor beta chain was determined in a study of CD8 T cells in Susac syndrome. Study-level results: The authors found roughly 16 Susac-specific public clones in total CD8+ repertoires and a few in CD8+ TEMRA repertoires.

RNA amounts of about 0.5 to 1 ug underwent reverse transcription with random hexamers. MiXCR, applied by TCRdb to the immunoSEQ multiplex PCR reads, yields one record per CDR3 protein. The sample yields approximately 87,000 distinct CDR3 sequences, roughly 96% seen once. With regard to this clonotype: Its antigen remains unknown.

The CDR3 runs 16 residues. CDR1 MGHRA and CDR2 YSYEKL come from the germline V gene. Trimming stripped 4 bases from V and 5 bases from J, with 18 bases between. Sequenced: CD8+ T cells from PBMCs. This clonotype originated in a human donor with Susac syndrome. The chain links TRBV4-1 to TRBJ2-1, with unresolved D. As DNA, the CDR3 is TGCGCCAGCAGCCTGATATTCGGCAGGATTGACAATGAGCAGTTCTTC. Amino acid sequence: CASSLIFGRIDNEQFF.